This TCR beta chain was sequenced for a study of cytomegalovirus exposure and HLA in healthy donors. This clone has just a few counts. Its target is unknown. Study-level results: What was likely a sequencing artifact was a cluster of highly shared sequence variants. According to the study, around 180 TCR beta chains were cytomegalovirus-associated.

CDR3 length equals 15 residues. V lost 5 bases, J lost 4 bases, and 12 bases lay in between. Germline values: CDR1 MNHEY, CDR2 SVGAGI. The PCR contained 60 Vbeta and 13 Jbeta primers. Sequenced by immunoSEQ multiplex PCR; TCRdb stores in-frame clones only, minus some. The sample consists of approximately 130,000 clones, roughly 80% of them appearing once. This receptor was obtained from a man aged 50-60 years in good health and CMV-seronegative. The chain has TRBV6-5 and TRBJ2-6, with D possibly matching TRBD2 (6 bases). The sample taken for sequencing was PBMCs. CDR3 loop: CASSRRGAGANVLTF. The CDR3 DNA sequence: TGTGCCAGCAGTCGCCGCGGGGCCGGGGCCAACGTCCTGACTTTC.